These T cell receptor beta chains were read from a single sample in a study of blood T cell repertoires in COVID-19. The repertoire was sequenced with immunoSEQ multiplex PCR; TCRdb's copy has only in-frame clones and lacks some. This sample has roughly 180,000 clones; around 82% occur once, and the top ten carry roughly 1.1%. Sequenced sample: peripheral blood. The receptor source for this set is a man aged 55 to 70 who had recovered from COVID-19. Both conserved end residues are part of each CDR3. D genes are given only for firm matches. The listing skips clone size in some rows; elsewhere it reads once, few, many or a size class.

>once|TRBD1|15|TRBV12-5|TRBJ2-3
TGTGCTAGTGCCCCGGACAGGGGGCGCCCAGATACGCAGTATTTT
CASAPDRGRPDTQYF
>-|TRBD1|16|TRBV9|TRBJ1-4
TGTGCCAGCAGCCCCGGGACAGCTGCAACTAATGAAAAACTGTTTTTT
CASSPGTAATNEKLFF
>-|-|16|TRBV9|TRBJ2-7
TGTGCCAGCAGCGAGGGGTGGGACTGGGGCCCGAACGAGCAGTACTTC
CASSEGWDWGPNEQYF
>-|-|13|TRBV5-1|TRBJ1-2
TGCGCCAGCAGCCTCGACGGGACTCCTGGCTACACCTTC
CASSLDGTPGYTF
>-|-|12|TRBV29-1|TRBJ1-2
TGCAGCGTTGAGGGCCGGCTGGGTGGCTACACCTTC
CSVEGRLGGYTF
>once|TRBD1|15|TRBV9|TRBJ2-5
TGTGCCAGCAGCGTCCTAGGACAGGGCGGAGAGACCCAGTACTTC
CASSVLGQGGETQYF
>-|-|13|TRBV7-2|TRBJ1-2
TGTGCCAGCAGGTTAGCCGGGAACTATGGCTACACCTTC
CASRLAGNYGYTF
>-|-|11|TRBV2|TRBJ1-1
TGTGCCAGCAGTGACGGGTCTGAAGCTTTCTTT
CASSDGSEAFF
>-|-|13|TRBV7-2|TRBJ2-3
TGTGCCAGCAGCGTCCCCTTCCCAGATACGCAGTATTTT
CASSVPFPDTQYF
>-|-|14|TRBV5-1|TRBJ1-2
TGCGCCAGCAGCTTGGAGGAAGCAGGGCGCGGCTACACCTTC
CASSLEEAGRGYTF
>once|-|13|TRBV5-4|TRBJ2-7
TGTGCCAGCAGCTTGGGTAGATCCTACGAGCAGTACTTC
CASSLGRSYEQYF
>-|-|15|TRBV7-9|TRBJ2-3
TGTGCCAGCAGCTTAGGGTGGGCAACCACAGATACGCAGTATTTT
CASSLGWATTDTQYF
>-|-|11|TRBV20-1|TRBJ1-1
TGCAGTGCGGAGAGGCCCATCGAAGCTTTCTTT
CSAERPIEAFF
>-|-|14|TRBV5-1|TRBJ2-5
TGCGCCAGCAGCCCCCAGCGGGTAGCTGAGACCCAGTACTTC
CASSPQRVAETQYF
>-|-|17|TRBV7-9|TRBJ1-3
TGTGCCAGCAGCTACTTGGACATTCGGAGCTCTGGAAACACCATATATTTT
CASSYLDIRSSGNTIYF
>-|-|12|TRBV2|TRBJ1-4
TGTGCCAGCAGTGCCCCCCTTGAAAAACTGTTTTTT
CASSAPLEKLFF
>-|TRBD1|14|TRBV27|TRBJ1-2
TGTGCCAGCAGTTTCTCCAGGGGGCCTTATGGCTACACCTTC
CASSFSRGPYGYTF
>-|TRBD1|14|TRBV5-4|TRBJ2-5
TGTGCCAGCAGGTCCGACAGGGGCAGAGAGACCCAGTACTTC
CASRSDRGRETQYF
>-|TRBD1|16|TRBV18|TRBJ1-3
TGTGCCAGCTCACTCGACAGGGACTTCTCTGGAAACACCATATATTTT
CASSLDRDFSGNTIYF
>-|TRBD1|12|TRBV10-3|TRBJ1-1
TGTGCCATCAGTGATTCCGGGACAGAGGCTTTCTTT
CAISDSGTEAFF
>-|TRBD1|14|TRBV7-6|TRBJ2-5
TGTGCCAGCAGTGACGGGACAGTCCAAGAGACCCAGTACTTC
CASSDGTVQETQYF
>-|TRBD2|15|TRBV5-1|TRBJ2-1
TGCGCCAGCAGCTTAGCGGGGGGGCAGCAGAATGAGCAGTTCTTC
CASSLAGGQQNEQFF
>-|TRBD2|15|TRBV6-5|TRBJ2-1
TGTGCCAGCAGTCCTAATGACGGGGGGAACAATGAGCAGTTCTTC
CASSPNDGGNNEQFF
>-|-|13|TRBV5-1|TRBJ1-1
TGCGCCAGCAGCTTAGCCAAGAACACTGAAGCTTTCTTT
CASSLAKNTEAFF
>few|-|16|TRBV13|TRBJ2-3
TGTGCCAGCAGCCAACCTAGGGCGGGTCGCACAGATACGCAGTATTTT
CASSQPRAGRTDTQYF
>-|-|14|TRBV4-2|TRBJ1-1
TGTGCCAGCAGCCACCCAGGGAGGGACACTGAAGCTTTCTTT
CASSHPGRDTEAFF
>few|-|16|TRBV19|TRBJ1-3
TGTGCCAGTAGGAATCGGAAGAGGGACTCTGGAAACACCATATATTTT
CASRNRKRDSGNTIYF
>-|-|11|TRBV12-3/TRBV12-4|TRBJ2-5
TGTGCCAGCAGTACAGGGGAGACCCAGTACTTC
CASSTGETQYF
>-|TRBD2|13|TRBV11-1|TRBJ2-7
TGTGCCAGCAGCTACTTAGCGGGCTACGAGCAGTACTTC
CASSYLAGYEQYF
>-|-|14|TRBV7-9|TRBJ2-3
TGTGCCAGCAGCTATGGACTAAGCACAGATACGCAGTATTTT
CASSYGLSTDTQYF
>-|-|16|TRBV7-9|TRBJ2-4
TGTGCCAGCAGTCTTGGGTCAGGGCTAGCCAAAAACATTCAGTACTTC
CASSLGSGLAKNIQYF
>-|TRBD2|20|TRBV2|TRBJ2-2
TGTGCCAGCAGACCCTCTAGGCGGCTAGCGGGGACACCGGGGACCGGGGAGCTGTTTTTT
CASRPSRRLAGTPGTGELFF
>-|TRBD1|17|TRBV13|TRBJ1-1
TGTGCCAGCAGCCATACGTTTCGCGGGACAGAGAACACTGAAGCTTTCTTT
CASSHTFRGTENTEAFF
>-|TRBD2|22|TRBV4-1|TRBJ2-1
TGCGCCAGCAGCCCGCGGGGTCTAGCGGGGGGGCCCCGTTCGTCGTCCTACAATGAGCAGTTCTTC
CASSPRGLAGGPRSSSYNEQFF
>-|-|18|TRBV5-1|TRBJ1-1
TGCGCCAGCAGCTTGGGGGCGGGGGACAAGGGCATGAACACTGAAGCTTTCTTT
CASSLGAGDKGMNTEAFF
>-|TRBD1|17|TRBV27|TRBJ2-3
TGTGCCAGCAGTTTATCGGGCGGACAGGGCCCCACAGATACGCAGTATTTT
CASSLSGGQGPTDTQYF
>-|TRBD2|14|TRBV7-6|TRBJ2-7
TGTGCCAGCAGCTTAGGTAGGACTAGCGATTACAAGTACTTC
CASSLGRTSDYKYF
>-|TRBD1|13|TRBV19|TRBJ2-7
TGTGCCAGTAGACGGACAGGGACGGACGAGCAGTACTTC
CASRRTGTDEQYF
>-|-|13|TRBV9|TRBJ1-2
TGTGCCAGCAGCGTAGGGCAGGGAAGCGGCTACACCTTC
CASSVGQGSGYTF
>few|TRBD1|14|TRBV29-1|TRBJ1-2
TGCAGCGTTGAAGAGGCGGACAGGCTCTATGGCTACACCTTC
CSVEEADRLYGYTF
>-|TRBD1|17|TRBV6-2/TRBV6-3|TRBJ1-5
TGTGCCAGCAGTCACCCGAACAGGGGGCAAGGCAATCAGCCCCAGCATTTT
CASSHPNRGQGNQPQHF
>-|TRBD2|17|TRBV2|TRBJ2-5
TGTGCCAGTCCGCCGGGACTAGCATCCCAACGCGAAGAGACCCAGTACTTC
CASPPGLASQREETQYF
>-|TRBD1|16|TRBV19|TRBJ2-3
TGTGCCAGTAGTATAGGGACAGGGGTCGGGACAGATACGCAGTATTTT
CASSIGTGVGTDTQYF
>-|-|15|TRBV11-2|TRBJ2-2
TGTGCCAGCAGCTTACGCCGAGGGTTGGCGCGGGAGCTGTTTTTT
CASSLRRGLARELFF